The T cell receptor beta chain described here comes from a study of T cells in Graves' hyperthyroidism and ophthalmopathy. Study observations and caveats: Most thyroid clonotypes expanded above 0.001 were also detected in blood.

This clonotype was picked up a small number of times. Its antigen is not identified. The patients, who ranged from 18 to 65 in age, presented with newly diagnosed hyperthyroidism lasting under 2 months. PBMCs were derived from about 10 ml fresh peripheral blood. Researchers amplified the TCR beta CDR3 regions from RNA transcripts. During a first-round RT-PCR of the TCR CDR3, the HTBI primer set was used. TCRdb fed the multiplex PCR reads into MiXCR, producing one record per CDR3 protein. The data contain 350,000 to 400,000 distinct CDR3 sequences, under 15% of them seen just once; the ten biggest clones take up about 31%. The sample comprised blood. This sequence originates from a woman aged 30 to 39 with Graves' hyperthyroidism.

In nucleotides, the CDR3 is TGTGCCACCAGTGATTCCGGGACAGGGGGCAGCTACGAGCAGTACTTC. Its translation: CATSDSGTGGSYEQYF. The J gene is TRBJ2-7, the V gene TRBV24-1, with TRBD1 matching over 12 bases. After removal of 2 bases from V and 3 bases from J, the junction contained 4 bases not matched to a gene. The CDR3 is 16 residues long. CDR1 and CDR2 from the germline V gene are KGHDR and SFDVKD.